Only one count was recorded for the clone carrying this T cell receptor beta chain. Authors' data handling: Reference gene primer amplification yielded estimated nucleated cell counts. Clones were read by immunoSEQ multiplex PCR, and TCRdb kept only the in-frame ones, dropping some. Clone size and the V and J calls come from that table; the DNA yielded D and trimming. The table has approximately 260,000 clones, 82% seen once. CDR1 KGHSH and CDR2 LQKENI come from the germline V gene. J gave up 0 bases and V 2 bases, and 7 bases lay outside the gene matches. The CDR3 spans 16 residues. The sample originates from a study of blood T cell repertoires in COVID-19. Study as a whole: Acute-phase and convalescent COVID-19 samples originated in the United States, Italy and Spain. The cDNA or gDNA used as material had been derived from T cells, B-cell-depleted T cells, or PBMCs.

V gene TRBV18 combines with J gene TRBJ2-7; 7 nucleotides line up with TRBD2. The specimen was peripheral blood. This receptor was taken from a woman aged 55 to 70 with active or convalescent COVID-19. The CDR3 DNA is TGTGCCAGCTCACCAATGCTAGCGGAAAGCTCCTACGAGCAGTACTTC. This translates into CASSPMLAESSYEQYF.